Described below is a single T cell receptor beta chain sequence and its context. Sample time point: pre-sensitization, week 0. The treatment was: therapeutic diphenylcyclopropenone sensitization with weekly scalp DPC. The sample comes from a study of human T cells and chemical hapten exposure. Turning to the study itself: Weekly administration of diphenylcyclopropenone to the scalp of patients continued throughout the roughly 25-week study.

TCRdb re-derived calls from the RACE reads in MiXCR, one entry per CDR3 protein. The repertoire has fewer than 350,000 distinct CDR3 sequences, around 7% of them found once; the top ten carry more than 0.95%. Germline lookup yields CDR1 SGHAT and CDR2 FQNNGV. J was trimmed by 5 bases and V by 6 bases; bases with no gene match: 7. The CDR3 has 15 residues. The chain uses TRBV11-2 and TRBJ2-2; 9 bases align to TRBD1. The material was whole blood, obtained in connection with sensitization to the hapten diphenylcyclopropenone (DPC). The TCR originated in a man younger than 35 with alopecia areata. Some clones in this sample may be carry-over from other donors' samples. Here the CDR3 reads CASRGYRGRTGELFF. The CDR3 DNA sequence: TGTGCCAGCAGAGGTTACAGGGGGCGAACCGGGGAGCTGTTTTTT.